The rows below give T cell receptor beta chains drawn from one sample of a study of blood T cell repertoires in COVID-19. Repertoires were generated with immunoSEQ multiplex PCR, while TCRdb's copy carries only in-frame clones and drops some. The sample yields around 180,000 clones, about 87% seen once. The sequenced sample was peripheral blood. The receptors were sampled from a man aged 60 to 69 with acute or convalescent COVID-19. Each CDR3 is given with its conserved first and last residue. Each record gives: CDR3 length, D gene, V gene, clone size, J gene, CDR3 DNA, CDR3 protein. D genes are given only for firm matches. Part of the rows lack a size; the others show once, few, many or a class for expanded clones.

14,NA,TRBV5-1,NA,TRBJ1-1,TGCGCCAGCAGCCGCGACGGGGGGAACACTGAAGCTTTCTTT,CASSRDGGNTEAFF
12,TRBD2,TRBV7-3,NA,TRBJ2-1,TGTGCCAGCAGCCCGAGCGGGATTGAGCAGTTCTTC,CASSPSGIEQFF
18,NA,TRBV5-8,NA,TRBJ2-3,TGTGCCAGCAGCTCACCGGGACTTCATCTCATGCGCACAGATACGCAGTATTTT,CASSSPGLHLMRTDTQYF
12,NA,TRBV11-2,NA,TRBJ2-5,TGTGCCAGCAGCTCCTACCAAGAGTCCCAGTACTTC,CASSSYQESQYF
17,NA,TRBV27,NA,TRBJ2-3,TGTGCCAGCAGTTTATCGAGGGGCTGGGGGCGGACAGATACGCAGTATTTT,CASSLSRGWGRTDTQYF
13,NA,TRBV30,NA,TRBJ1-1,TGTGCCTGGAAAATGCACATGAACACTGAAGCTTTCTTT,CAWKMHMNTEAFF
15,TRBD2,TRBV30,NA,TRBJ2-1,TGTGCCTGGAGTCCGGGACTAGCGGGGAACAATGAGCAGTTCTTC,CAWSPGLAGNNEQFF
16,NA,TRBV9,NA,TRBJ1-4,TGTGCCAGCAGCTCGGGACATTTCTCCGAGGAGGAAAAACTGTTTTTT,CASSSGHFSEEEKLFF
15,TRBD1,TRBV18,NA,TRBJ1-2,TGTGCCAGCTCACTCCCCCGGGACAGAACCTATGGCTACACCTTC,CASSLPRDRTYGYTF
14,TRBD1,TRBV24-1,NA,TRBJ1-1,TGTGCCACCAGTGATCCCGGGACAGGGACTGAAGCTTTCTTT,CATSDPGTGTEAFF
12,NA,TRBV5-6,NA,TRBJ2-7,TGTGCCAGCAGCCCGGGGACCTACGAGCAGTACTTC,CASSPGTYEQYF
16,NA,TRBV21-1,few,TRBJ1-2,TGTGCCAGCAGCAAGGAAGGACAGGGGAAAAAAAATGGCTACACCTTC,CASSKEGQGKKNGYTF
13,NA,TRBV14,few,TRBJ1-1,TGTGCCAGCAGCTGGAGTGGGAACACTGAAGCTTTCTTT,CASSWSGNTEAFF
16,TRBD1,TRBV19,NA,TRBJ1-2,TGTGCCAGTAGTATGAGGACAGGGGGCGCCGGCGGTGGCTACACCTTC,CASSMRTGGAGGGYTF
15,NA,TRBV20-1,NA,TRBJ1-3,TGCAGTGCTAGTGAGGCTGCCACCTCTGGAAACACCATATATTTT,CSASEAATSGNTIYF
13,NA,TRBV5-4,NA,TRBJ2-5,TGTGCCAGCAGCTTCCAGGTCCAAGAGACCCAGTACTTC,CASSFQVQETQYF
16,TRBD2,TRBV7-6,NA,TRBJ2-3,TGTGCCAGCAGCCGGGGACTAGCGGCAAGCACAGATACGCAGTATTTT,CASSRGLAASTDTQYF
15,TRBD1,TRBV24-1,NA,TRBJ2-5,TGTGCCACCAGTGAGGGGGACAGGCTCCAAGAGACCCAGTACTTC,CATSEGDRLQETQYF
16,NA,TRBV11-2,NA,TRBJ2-1,TGTGCCAGCAGCTTAGAGGTTCGGGGGTCCTACAATGAGCAGTTCTTC,CASSLEVRGSYNEQFF
15,TRBD1,TRBV10-3,NA,TRBJ1-4,TGTGCCATCAGTGAGGCCGGGACAGTAAATGAAAAACTGTTTTTT,CAISEAGTVNEKLFF
14,NA,TRBV2,NA,TRBJ1-1,TGTGCCTACACTGGAAGGGCGGGGGGCACTGAAGCTTTCTTT,CAYTGRAGGTEAFF
16,TRBD1,TRBV5-1,NA,TRBJ1-4,TGCGCCTCGGGCAGGGGGGCTTTTGGAACTAATGAAAAACTGTTTTTT,CASGRGAFGTNEKLFF
13,NA,TRBV12-5,NA,TRBJ1-5,TGTGCTAGTGGTTTCGGGGTTAATCAGCCCCAGCATTTT,CASGFGVNQPQHF
15,TRBD2,TRBV5-1,NA,TRBJ2-1,TGCGCCAGCAGCACTAGCGGGAACTCCTACAATGAGCAGTTCTTC,CASSTSGNSYNEQFF